These 21 T cell receptor beta chains originate from one sample sequenced in a study of T cells in Graves' hyperthyroidism and ophthalmopathy. Amplified TCR beta CDR3 regions derived from RNA transcripts. An initial round of RT-PCR targeting the TCR CDR3 relied on the HTBI primer set. Via MiXCR, TCRdb re-called the multiplex PCR reads, giving one row per CDR3 protein. This table holds 550,000 to 700,000 distinct CDR3 sequences, roughly 15% found once. What was sequenced was blood. The origin of the receptors is a woman in her forties with Graves' ophthalmopathy.

This clonotype has a count of ten or more. The rearrangement uses TRBV7-2 and TRBJ2-7; TRBD2 matches 9 bases. CDR1 SGHTA and CDR2 FQGNSA come from the germline V gene. Trimming at V came to 5 bases and at J to 5 bases, leaving 7 bases not matched to a gene. The CDR3 length is 14 residues. The CDR3 loop reads CASSAGLASNEQYF. Here the CDR3 DNA reads TGTGCCAGCAGCGCGGGACTAGCATCGAACGAGCAGTACTTC.

In its sample, this clonotype was seen a few times. The gene calls are TRBV12-5 and TRBJ1-2; D is unresolved. This CDR3 comprises 14 residues. CDR1 and CDR2 (germline): LGHNT, FRNRAP. V was shortened by 3 bases and J by 9 bases, with 17 bases between the two germline ends. This chain's CDR3 is CASGLGQRDRSYTF. The CDR3 nucleotides read TGTGCTAGTGGTTTAGGGCAACGTGATAGGAGCTACACCTTC.

This clonotype was observed at least ten times. The chain's CDR3 is CASSLRTVDEQYF. As DNA, the CDR3 is TGTGCCAGCAGTTTGAGGACGGTCGACGAGCAGTACTTC. The V and J genes are TRBV12-3 or TRBV12-4 and TRBJ2-7, with unresolved D. V was clipped by 3 bases and J by 5 bases, with 11 bases between them. CDR3 length: 13 amino acids.

In this sample, this clonotype turned up a few times. The chain joins TRBV30 to TRBJ1-3, with D hard to call. The CDR3 runs to 14 residues. Trimming pared 8 bases from V and 0 bases from J, leaving 14 bases between. From germline, CDR1 is GTSNPN and CDR2 SVGIG (reference sequence). In nucleotides, the CDR3 is TGTGCCCAGACCTCGGGCAACTCTGGAAACACCATATATTTT. It specifies CAQTSGNSGNTIYF. The full variable domain, its missing parts supplied by reference TRBV30 and TRBJ1-3, is SQTIHQWPATLVQPVGSPLSLECTVEGTSNPNLYWYRQAAGRGLQLLFYSVGIGQISSEVPQNLSASRPQDRQFILSSKKLLLSDSGFYLCAQTSGNSGNTIYFGEGSWLTVV.

This clonotype showed up many times. This chain links TRBV7-3 with TRBJ2-4; D is unclear. The V end lost 3 bases, the J end lost 2 bases, and 5 bases lay between the germline ends. The CDR3 totals 13 residues. Looked up from germline, CDR1 is SGHTA and CDR2 is FQGTGA. DNA of the CDR3: TGTGCCAGCAGCTTTGGGCCCAAAAACATTCAGTACTTC. Protein product: CASSFGPKNIQYF.

This clonotype was counted many times. The rearrangement links TRBV2 to TRBJ2-7; D gene ambiguous. The CDR3 sequence is 15 residues long. The germline V and J ends were trimmed by 1 base and 0 bases, with 10 bases remaining between them. Germline V lookup: CDR1 SNHLY, CDR2 FYNNEI. CDR3 residues: CASSEGSVTSYEQYF. In nucleotides, the CDR3 is TGTGCCAGCAGTGAAGGTTCGGTGACCTCCTACGAGCAGTACTTC. The full variable domain, completed using reference TRBV2 and TRBJ2-7, is EPEVTQTPSHQVTQMGQEVILRCVPISNHLYFYWYRQILGQKVEFLVSFYNNEISEKSEIFDDQFSVERPDGSNFTLKIRSTKLEDSAMYFCASSEGSVTSYEQYFGPGTRLTVT.

This clonotype was found many times. CDR3 protein: CASSTLQGKTEAFF. As DNA, the CDR3 is TGTGCCAGCAGCACGCTTCAGGGAAAGACTGAAGCTTTCTTT. V usage is TRBV28 and J usage is TRBJ1-1, with D perhaps TRBD1 (5 bases). The CDR3 loop spans 14 amino acids. Trimming removed 6 bases at V and 5 bases at J, with 16 bases between. Germline V gene lookup returns CDR1 MDHEN and CDR2 SYDVKM.

The chain joins TRBV12-3 or TRBV12-4 to TRBJ2-5, with D perhaps TRBD1 (5 bases). Trimming shortened V by 6 bases and J by 7 bases, and 15 bases separated the two germline ends. The CDR3 extends over 13 amino acids. CDR3 nucleotides: TGTGCCAGCAGGCCGGACAACGACAGGACCCAGTACTTC. This codes for CASRPDNDRTQYF.

The chain couples TRBV15 to TRBJ2-5; D might be TRBD1 (5 bases). The CDR3 spans 17 residues. V dropped 5 bases and J dropped 5 bases, with 24 bases sitting between them. The germline CDR1 and CDR2 sequences are LNHNV and YYDKDF (reference sequence). The CDR3 region has the DNA TGTGCCACCAGCTCCCCTGGGGCAGCTGGGGTCGGGGAGACCCAGTACTTC. Its protein is CATSSPGAAGVGETQYF.

The table lists this clonotype with many counts. J is TRBJ2-7 and V is TRBV27, with TRBD1 matching over 8 bases. V dropped 6 bases and J dropped 2; count of bases not matched to a gene: 9. Germline V gene data show CDR1 as MNHEY and CDR2 as SMNVEV (reference sequence). The CDR3 spans 15 residues. CDR3 sequence reads: CASRGDRRVTYEQYF. Written as DNA, the CDR3 is TGTGCCAGCAGGGGGGACAGGCGGGTAACCTACGAGCAGTACTTC.

This clonotype was observed at least ten times. The V gene is TRBV28, the J gene TRBJ1-2; D not resolved. Germline V CDR1 and CDR2: MDHEN, SYDVKM. The CDR3 is made up of 12 amino acids. Trimming pared 6 bases from V and 0 bases from J, leaving 5 bases between. The CDR3 nucleotides are TGTGCCAGCAGGGAGGCTAACTATGGCTACACCTTC. As protein: CASREANYGYTF.

In this sample, this clonotype turned up many times. The V gene is TRBV28, the J gene TRBJ2-1, with 8 bases fitting TRBD2. This CDR3 is built from 14 residues. V lost 5 bases, J lost 7 bases, and 7 bases stayed unmatched. Germline V gene lookup returns CDR1 MDHEN and CDR2 SYDVKM. CDR3 sequence: CASSPGTRRNEQFF. The CDR3 bases are TGTGCCAGCAGTCCCGGGACTAGAAGGAATGAGCAGTTCTTC.

This clonotype was seen repeatedly, ten times or more. This sequence joins TRBV28 and TRBJ2-7; the match to TRBD2 covers 9 bases. Germline V lookup: CDR1 MDHEN, CDR2 SYDVKM. The CDR3 covers 16 residues. Trimming removed 6 bases from V and 6 bases from J; junction bases left unmatched: 15. The CDR3 here is CASSLADVAGVSEQYF. The CDR3 DNA reads TGTGCCAGCAGCTTAGCGGACGTAGCGGGAGTTTCCGAGCAGTACTTC.

In this sample, this clonotype turned up a few times. This sequence joins TRBV3-1 and TRBJ2-5, with D unresolved. The V end was cut by 1 base, the J end by 7 bases, with 4 bases between. Per germline, CDR1 LGHDT and CDR2 YNNKEL (reference sequence). The CDR3 loop spans 11 amino acids. The CDR3 loop reads CASSQGLTQYF. The CDR3 DNA is TGTGCCAGCAGCCAAGGCCTGACCCAGTACTTC.

This clonotype was detected only a few times. CDR3 bases: TGTGCCAGCAGCTTAGCGAGCGATTTGGGGTCCTACGAGCAGTACTTC. Its protein is CASSLASDLGSYEQYF. This chain uses TRBV7-2 with TRBJ2-7; D is ambiguous. CDR1 is SGHTA and CDR2 is FQGNSA in the germline V gene. The CDR3 is made up of 16 amino acids. Deletions cut 0 bases from V and 1 base from J, with 13 bases between.

This clonotype was seen ten or more times. This sequence joins TRBV20-1 and TRBJ2-7; 10 nucleotides match TRBD2. With 2 bases clipped from V and 7 bases from J, the junction kept 8 bases outside the gene matches. CDR3 size: 14 residues. In germline, CDR1 is DFQATT, CDR2 SNEGSKA (reference sequence). The CDR3 DNA sequence: TGCAGTGCTAGAAGAACTAGCGGGGCTGGAGAGCAGTACTTC. It is translated as CSARRTSGAGEQYF.

The V call is TRBV27, the J call TRBJ1-2, with TRBD1 matching 8 bases. CDR1 and CDR2 (germline): MNHEY, SMNVEV (reference sequence). V lost 2 bases, J lost 4 bases, and 6 bases stayed unmatched. CDR3 size: 15 residues. The DNA of the CDR3 is TGTGCCAGCAGTTTAAGGACAGGGTTTGGCTATGGCTACACCTTC. Amino acids: CASSLRTGFGYGYTF.

In its sample, this clonotype was seen many times. V gene TRBV19 combines with J gene TRBJ1-5; 11 positions match TRBD1. The CDR3 consists of 16 residues. The trim removed 8 bases at V and 6 bases at J, leaving 12 bases unmatched. The germline V gene has CDR1 LNHDA and CDR2 SQIVND (reference sequence). CDR3 protein: CASAFGSGTGGQPQHF. In nucleotides, the CDR3 is TGTGCCAGTGCCTTCGGGTCCGGGACAGGGGGTCAGCCCCAGCATTTT.

The table lists this clonotype with many counts. The CDR3 nucleotides read TGCAGTGCTAGCTTTAGCGGGAGGTCCACGACCTACAATGAGCAGTTCTTC. It encodes CSASFSGRSTTYNEQFF. The J gene is TRBJ2-1, the V gene TRBV20-1; 10 bases are shared with TRBD2. From germline, CDR1 is DFQATT and CDR2 SNEGSKA (reference sequence). The J segment lost 2 bases and the V segment lost 3 bases, leaving 10 bases of the junction unmatched. The CDR3 has 17 amino acids.

Ten or more counts support this clonotype. The V and J genes are TRBV20-1 and TRBJ1-2; unclear D gene. Germline V gene sequence: CDR1 DFQATT, CDR2 SNEGSKA (reference sequence). The CDR3 is made up of 13 amino acids. V dropped 2 bases and J dropped 4 bases, with 11 bases sitting between them. CDR3 region: CSARSGSGYGYTF. CDR3 in DNA: TGCAGTGCTAGATCAGGCTCGGGCTATGGCTACACCTTC.

V is TRBV5-1 and J is TRBJ2-7, with TRBD2 matching over 13 bases. J lost 1 base, V lost 1 base, and 5 bases had no gene match. CDR3 length equals 17 residues. Germline CDR1 is SGHRS and CDR2 is YFSETQ. The CDR3 DNA reads TGCGCCAGCAGCTTGCCGCGGACTAGCGGGAGTTCCTACGAGCAGTACTTC. This translates into CASSLPRTSGSSYEQYF.